This T cell receptor (beta chain) was captured in a study of T cells after posttransplantation cyclophosphamide. CDR1 is SGHDT and CDR2 is YYEEEE in the germline V gene. This CDR3 spans 15 amino acids. The V gene end was trimmed by 6 bases and the J gene end by 1 base; junction bases not matched to a gene: 7. Clones were sequenced by immunoSEQ multiplex PCR, and TCRdb holds only the in-frame ones, with some missing. The top ten clones hold about 2.6% of a sample with more than 50,000 clones, about 86% of them seen once. Sequenced input: PBMCs. The TCR was taken from a young man with a blood cancer, CMV-positive, and with a related stem cell donor. The chain is built from TRBV5-6 and TRBJ1-1, with 9 bases that match TRBD1. In DNA, the CDR3 is TGTGCCAGCATAACAGGGGGCGTAGGGAACACTGAAGCTTTCTTT. It is translated as CASITGGVGNTEAFF.